The 18 T cell receptor beta chains listed next were all sequenced from one sample in a study of T cell responses to AZD1222 COVID-19 vaccine. Only in-frame clones appear in the TCRdb table, and some are missing; sequencing was by immunoSEQ multiplex PCR. The sample carries over 130,000 clones, about 90% recorded once. The sample consisted of peripheral blood, taken 28 days after the second AZD1222 dose. The receptors come from an adult who received the AZD1222 COVID-19 vaccine.

V is TRBV7-9 and J is TRBJ1-4, with D unresolved. The ends were cut back, 1 base at V and 8 bases at J, with 8 bases in the middle. This CDR3 is built from 13 residues. Germline lookup yields CDR1 SEHNR and CDR2 FQNEAQ (reference sequence). CDR3 DNA sequence: TGTGCCAGCAGCTTAGTTATAGGCGAAAAACTGTTTTTT. It codes for CASSLVIGEKLFF.

V and J are TRBV10-3 and TRBJ2-1, with 11 nucleotides matching TRBD2. Germline lookup yields CDR1 ENHRY and CDR2 SYGVKD. The J segment lost 9 bases and the V segment lost 6 bases, leaving 7 bases of the junction unmatched. This CDR3 region has 14 residues. The CDR3 loop reads CAISETSGDVEQFF. As DNA, the CDR3 is TGTGCCATCAGCGAGACTAGCGGGGACGTTGAGCAGTTCTTC.

In its sample, this clone was seen once. The gene calls are TRBV7-3 and TRBJ2-5; TRBD2 matches at 14 bases. Trimming took 5 bases from V and 5 from J; bases not matched to a gene: 10. Germline V gene lookup returns CDR1 SGHTA and CDR2 FQGTGA. The CDR3 is made up of 17 amino acids. The CDR3 spells CASSKPQTSGGAETQYF. The DNA of the CDR3 is TGTGCCAGCAGCAAACCCCAGACTAGCGGGGGGGCGGAGACCCAGTACTTC.

V and J are TRBV13 and TRBJ2-7; maybe TRBD2 (6 bases). This CDR3 contains 14 residues. From germline, CDR1 is PRHDT and CDR2 FYEKMQ (reference sequence). V lost 3 bases to trimming and J lost 2 bases, with 11 bases between them. The DNA of the CDR3 is TGTGCCAGCAGCTTCCGGGGAGGTACCTACGAGCAGTACTTC. Protein: CASSFRGGTYEQYF.

This clone was seen a few times. The rearrangement uses TRBV10-1 and TRBJ2-7; D gene ambiguous. V lost 8 bases to trimming and J lost 3 bases, with 2 bases between them. Looked up from germline, CDR1 is WNHNN and CDR2 is SYGVQD (reference sequence). This CDR3 is built from 9 residues. The CDR3 bases are TGCGCCAGCTTCTACGAGCAGTACTTC. Amino acid sequence: CASFYEQYF.

Turning to this clone: Other DNA sequences in this sample translate to the same CDR3. The chain links TRBV4-3 to TRBJ2-3; 7 positions match TRBD2. CDR1 is LGHNA and CDR2 is YSLEER in the germline V gene. There are 16 residues in the CDR3. Losses at the gene ends were 0 bases for V and 0 bases for J; bases not matched to a gene: 3. The CDR3 region has the DNA TGCGCCAGCAGCCAAGAGCCTAGCGGAAGCACAGATACGCAGTATTTT. This sequence encodes CASSQEPSGSTDTQYF.

The J gene is TRBJ1-3, the V gene TRBV6-5; possibly TRBD1 for D (6 bases). V was pared by 8 bases and J by 0 bases, with 11 bases between. Germline loops: CDR1 MNHEY, CDR2 SVGAGI. The CDR3 loop spans 14 amino acids. The CDR3 region has the DNA TGTGCCAGCGGGACACCCTTCTCTGGAAACACCATATATTTT. Translated: CASGTPFSGNTIYF.

The rearrangement joins TRBV3-1 (or the pseudogene TRBV3-2) to TRBJ1-4, with D possibly being TRBD1 (6 bases). This CDR3 comprises 14 residues. Germline V gene lookup returns CDR1 LGHDT and CDR2 YNNKEL (reference sequence). Trimming took off 10 bases at V and 0 bases at J, with 12 bases between the two ends. The CDR3 loop reads CATGDRPTNEKLFF. CDR3 coding DNA: TGTGCCACCGGTGACAGGCCAACTAATGAAAAACTGTTTTTT.

The chain combines TRBV28 with TRBJ1-1, with a weak D call TRBD1 (5 bases). The CDR3 length is 12 residues. CDR1 is MDHEN and CDR2 is SYDVKM in the germline V gene. The V and J ends lost 5 bases and 11 bases respectively, with 15 bases between them. The CDR3 nucleotides read TGTGCCAGCAGTCTACCGTGGGACTTGGCTTTCTTT. It codes for CASSLPWDLAFF.

This clone was counted once. The chain employs TRBV29-1 and TRBJ2-7; D is perhaps TRBD1 (8 bases). V was shortened by 6 bases and J by 6 bases, with 18 bases between the two germline ends. The germline CDR1 and CDR2 sequences are SQVTM and ANQGSEA. The length of the CDR3 is 13 residues. As DNA, the CDR3 is TGCAGCGTGACCACAGGGGGGGGTTCCGAGCAGTACTTC. Amino acid sequence: CSVTTGGGSEQYF.

The chain combines TRBV28 with TRBJ2-7, with 12 bases fitting TRBD1. This CDR3 is built from 14 residues. Germline lookup yields CDR1 MDHEN and CDR2 SYDVKM. Losses at the gene ends were 7 bases for V and 0 bases for J; bases not matched to a gene: 1. The CDR3 reads CASTGQGASYEQYF. CDR3 sequence (DNA): TGTGCCAGCACGGGACAGGGGGCCTCCTACGAGCAGTACTTC.

The chain employs TRBV9 and TRBJ1-1; no reliable D call. With 2 bases removed from V and 3 bases from J, the gap between germline ends came to 8 bases. The CDR3 spans 13 residues. Looked up from germline, CDR1 is SGDLS and CDR2 is YYNGEE. The CDR3 region is CASSVDGYTEAFF. As DNA, the CDR3 is TGTGCCAGCAGCGTCGATGGATACACTGAAGCTTTCTTT.

Turning to this clone: Other nucleotide sequences from this sample produce the same CDR3. V is TRBV28 and J is TRBJ2-7; the match to TRBD2 covers 8 bases. The length of the CDR3 is 16 residues. With V trimmed by 8 bases and J by 6 bases, 18 bases remained unmatched. Germline CDR1 and CDR2: MDHEN and SYDVKM. Written as DNA, the CDR3 is TGTGCCAGCGGCCTTAGGGCCGGGAGGGCCGGGGGCGAGCAGTACTTC. Translating gives CASGLRAGRAGGEQYF.

The V and J genes are TRBV11-2 and TRBJ1-5, with a tentative D call TRBD1 (5 bases). With 2 bases removed from V and 7 bases from J, the gap between germline ends came to 9 bases. The CDR3 is 13 amino acids. Germline V gives CDR1 SGHAT, CDR2 FQNNGV. In DNA form, the CDR3 reads TGTGCCAGCAGCTTAAGGGAGGGGCAGCCCCAGCATTTT. It encodes CASSLREGQPQHF.

Remarks on this clone: This same CDR3 is encoded by further DNA sequences in the sample. This chain connects TRBV18 to TRBJ1-1, with 9 bases lining up with TRBD1. The CDR3 extends over 14 amino acids. V shed 3 bases, J shed 1 base, and the junction held 0 bases outside the gene matches. Germline lookup yields CDR1 KGHSH and CDR2 LQKENI. The CDR3 region has the DNA TGTGCCAGCTCACCGGGACAGGGGAACACTGAAGCTTTCTTT. Its translation: CASSPGQGNTEAFF.

CDR3 sequence reads: CASSLGQDNSPLHF. The CDR3 DNA follows: TGTGCCAGCAGCTTGGGACAGGATAATTCACCCCTCCACTTT. The J gene is TRBJ1-6, the V gene TRBV7-2; 8 nucleotides line up with TRBD1. This CDR3 comprises 14 residues. CDR1 and CDR2 (germline): SGHTA, FQGNSA. Losses at the gene ends were 3 bases for V and 5 bases for J; bases not matched to a gene: 0.

The chain employs TRBV3-1 (or the pseudogene TRBV3-2) and TRBJ2-7; 9 bases match TRBD2. The CDR3 sequence is 18 residues long. CDR1 and CDR2 (germline): LGHDT, YNNKEL (reference sequence). Trimming at V came to 0 bases and at J to 0 bases, leaving 9 bases not matched to a gene. The CDR3 region has the DNA TGTGCCAGCAGCCAAGAACCAGCGGGGGGCCTTAGCTCCTACGAGCAGTACTTC. Amino acids: CASSQEPAGGLSSYEQYF.

This rearrangement joins TRBV11-2 to TRBJ2-7; no reliable D call. The germline V and J ends were trimmed by 3 bases and 0 bases, with 6 bases remaining between them. The CDR3 covers 13 residues. Looked up from germline, CDR1 is SGHAT and CDR2 is FQNNGV. The CDR3 spells CASSFQSSYEQYF. DNA for the CDR3: TGTGCCAGCAGCTTCCAGAGCTCCTACGAGCAGTACTTC.